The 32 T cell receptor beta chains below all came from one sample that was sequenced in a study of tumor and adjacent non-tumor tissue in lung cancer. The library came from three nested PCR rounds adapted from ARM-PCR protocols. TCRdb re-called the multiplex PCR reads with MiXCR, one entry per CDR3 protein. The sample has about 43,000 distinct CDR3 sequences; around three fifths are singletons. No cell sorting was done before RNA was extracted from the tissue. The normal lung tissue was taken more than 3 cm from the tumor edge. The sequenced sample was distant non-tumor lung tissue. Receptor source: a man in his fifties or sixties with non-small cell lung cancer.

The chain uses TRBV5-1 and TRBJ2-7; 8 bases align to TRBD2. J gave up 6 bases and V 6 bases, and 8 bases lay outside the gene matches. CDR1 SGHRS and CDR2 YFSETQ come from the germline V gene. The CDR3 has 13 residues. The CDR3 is CASNMGLVGEQYF. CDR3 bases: TGCGCCAGCAACATGGGACTAGTTGGCGAGCAGTACTTC.

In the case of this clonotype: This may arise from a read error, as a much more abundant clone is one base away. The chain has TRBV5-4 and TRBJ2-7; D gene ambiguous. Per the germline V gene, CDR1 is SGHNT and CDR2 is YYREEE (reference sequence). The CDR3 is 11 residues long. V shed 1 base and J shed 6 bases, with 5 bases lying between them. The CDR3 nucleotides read TGTGCCAGCAGCTTGAAGGGCGAGCAGTACTTC. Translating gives CASSLKGEQYF.

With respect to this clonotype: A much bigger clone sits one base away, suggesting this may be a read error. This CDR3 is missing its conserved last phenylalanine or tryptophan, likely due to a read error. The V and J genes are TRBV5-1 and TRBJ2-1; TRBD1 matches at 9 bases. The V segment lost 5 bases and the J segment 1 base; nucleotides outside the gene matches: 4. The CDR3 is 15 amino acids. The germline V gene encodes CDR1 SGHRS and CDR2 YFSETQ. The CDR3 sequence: CASRSGQGSYNEQFL. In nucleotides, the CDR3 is TGCGCCAGCAGATCGGGACAGGGTTCCTACAATGAGCAGTTCCTC.

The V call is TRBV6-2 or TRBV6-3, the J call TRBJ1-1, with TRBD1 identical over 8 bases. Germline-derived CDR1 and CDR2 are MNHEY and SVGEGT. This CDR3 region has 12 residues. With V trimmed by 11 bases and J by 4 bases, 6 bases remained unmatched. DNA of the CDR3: TGTGCCTGTAAAACAGGGGGCACTGAAGCTTTCTTT. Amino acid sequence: CACKTGGTEAFF.

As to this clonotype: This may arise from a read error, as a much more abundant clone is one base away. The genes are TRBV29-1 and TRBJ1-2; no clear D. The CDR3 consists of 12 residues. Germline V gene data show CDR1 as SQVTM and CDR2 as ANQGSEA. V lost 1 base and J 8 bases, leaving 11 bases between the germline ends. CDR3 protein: CSVEVRGFGYTF. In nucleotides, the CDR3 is TGCAGCGTTGAAGTGAGAGGATTCGGCTACACCTTC.

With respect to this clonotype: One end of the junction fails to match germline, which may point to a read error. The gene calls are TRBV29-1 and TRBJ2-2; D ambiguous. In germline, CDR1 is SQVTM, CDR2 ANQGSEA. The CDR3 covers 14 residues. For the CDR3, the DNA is TGCAGCGTTGAGCCCCAGGCAAACACTGTGGAGCTGCTTTTT. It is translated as CSVEPQANTVELLF.

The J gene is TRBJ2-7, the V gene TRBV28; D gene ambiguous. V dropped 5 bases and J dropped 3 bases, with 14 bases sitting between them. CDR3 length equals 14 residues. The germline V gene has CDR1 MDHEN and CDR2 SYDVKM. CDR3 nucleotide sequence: TGTGCCAGCAGTAGGCACGACATGGGCTACGAGCAGTACTTC. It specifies CASSRHDMGYEQYF.

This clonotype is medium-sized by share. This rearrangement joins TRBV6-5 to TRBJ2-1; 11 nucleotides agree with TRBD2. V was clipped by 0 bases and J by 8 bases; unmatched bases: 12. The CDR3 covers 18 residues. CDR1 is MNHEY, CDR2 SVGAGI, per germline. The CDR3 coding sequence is TGTGCCAGCAGTTACTCGTTCATAGCGGGAGGGCCGGCCGATGAGCAGTTCTTC. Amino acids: CASSYSFIAGGPADEQFF.

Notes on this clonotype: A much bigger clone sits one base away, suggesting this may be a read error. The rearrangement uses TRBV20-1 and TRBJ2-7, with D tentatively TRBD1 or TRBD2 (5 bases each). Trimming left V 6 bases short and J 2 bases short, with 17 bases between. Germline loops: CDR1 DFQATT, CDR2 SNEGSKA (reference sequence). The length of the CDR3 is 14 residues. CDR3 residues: CSARRLGEPYEQYF. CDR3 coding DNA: TGCAGTGCCAGGCGTCTAGGGGAGCCCTACGAGCAGTACTTC.

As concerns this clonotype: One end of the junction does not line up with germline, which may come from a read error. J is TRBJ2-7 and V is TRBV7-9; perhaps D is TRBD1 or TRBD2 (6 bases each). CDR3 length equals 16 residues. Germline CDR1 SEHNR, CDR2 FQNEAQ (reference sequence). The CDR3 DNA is TGTACCAGCAGCTTAATTACAGGGACTCGCTCCTACGAGCAGTACTTC. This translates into CTSSLITGTRSYEQYF.

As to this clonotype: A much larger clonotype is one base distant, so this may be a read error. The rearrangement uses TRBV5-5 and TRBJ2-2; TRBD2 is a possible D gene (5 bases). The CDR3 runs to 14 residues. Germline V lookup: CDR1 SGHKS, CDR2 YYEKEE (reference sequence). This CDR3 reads CASSLDISVGEMFF. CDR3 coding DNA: TGTGCCAGCAGCTTGGACATTTCGGTCGGGGAGATGTTTTTT.

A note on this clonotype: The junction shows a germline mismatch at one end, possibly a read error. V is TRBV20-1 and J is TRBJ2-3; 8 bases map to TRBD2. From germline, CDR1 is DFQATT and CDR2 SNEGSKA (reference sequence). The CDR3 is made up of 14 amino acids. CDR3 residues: CGAPGLAGTDTQYF. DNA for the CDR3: TGCGGTGCCCCTGGACTAGCAGGCACAGATACGCAGTATTTT.

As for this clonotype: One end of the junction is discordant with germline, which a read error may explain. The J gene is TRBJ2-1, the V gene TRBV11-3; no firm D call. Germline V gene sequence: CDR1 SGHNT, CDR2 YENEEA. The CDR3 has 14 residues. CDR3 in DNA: TGTGCCAGCAGCTTAAGCCACGAGTATAATGAGCAGTTGTTC. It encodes CASSLSHEYNEQLF.

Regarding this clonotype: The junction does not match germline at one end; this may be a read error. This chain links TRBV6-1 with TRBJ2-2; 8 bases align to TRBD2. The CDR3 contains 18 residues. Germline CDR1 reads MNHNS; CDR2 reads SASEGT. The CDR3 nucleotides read TGTGCCAGCAGTGAGGCTGGGAGCGGGGGTTATGGGTCCGGGAAGCTGTTTTTT. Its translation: CASSEAGSGGYGSGKLFF.

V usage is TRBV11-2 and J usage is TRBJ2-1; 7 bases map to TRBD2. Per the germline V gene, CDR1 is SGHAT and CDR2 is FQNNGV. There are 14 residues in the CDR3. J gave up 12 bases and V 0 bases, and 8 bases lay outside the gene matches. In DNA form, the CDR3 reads TGTGCCAGCAGCTTAGAGGGTAGCGGGTGGGTGCAGTTCTTC. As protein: CASSLEGSGWVQFF.

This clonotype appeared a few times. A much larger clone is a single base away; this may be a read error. The CDR3 loop reads CASSFRPSGSYNEQFF. The DNA of the CDR3 is TGTGCCAGCAGCTTTCGGCCTAGCGGGAGTTACAATGAGCAGTTCTTC. This chain links TRBV11-2 with TRBJ2-1, with TRBD2 identical over 10 bases. V dropped 3 bases and J dropped 4; count of bases not matched to a gene: 6. Per the germline V gene, CDR1 is SGHAT and CDR2 is FQNNGV. The CDR3 is 16 amino acids.

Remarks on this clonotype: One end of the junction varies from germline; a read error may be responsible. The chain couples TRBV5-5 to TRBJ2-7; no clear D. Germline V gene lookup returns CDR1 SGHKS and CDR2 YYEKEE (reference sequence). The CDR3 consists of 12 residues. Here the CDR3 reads CASGLVSYEQYF. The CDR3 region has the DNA TGTGCCAGCGGCTTGGTGAGCTACGAGCAGTACTTC. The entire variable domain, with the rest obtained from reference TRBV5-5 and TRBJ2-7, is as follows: DAGVTQSPTHLIKTRGQQVTLRCSPISGHKSVSWYQQVLGQGPQFIFQYYEKEERGRGNFPDRFSARQFPNYSSELNVNALLLGDSALYLCASGLVSYEQYFGPGTRLTVT.

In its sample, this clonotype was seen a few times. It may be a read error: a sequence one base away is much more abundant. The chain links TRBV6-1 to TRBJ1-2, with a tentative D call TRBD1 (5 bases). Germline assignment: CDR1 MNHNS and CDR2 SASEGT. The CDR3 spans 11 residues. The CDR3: CAGSERLGGTF. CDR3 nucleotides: TGTGCCGGCAGTGAGCGACTCGGGGGCACCTTC.

The CDR3 loop is CASTTGRLTSNTQYF. The CDR3 bases are TGTGCCAGTACCACGGGGAGACTCACCTCGAATACGCAGTATTTT. The chain joins TRBV19 to TRBJ2-3; weak D call: TRBD2 (5 bases). V was cut by 7 bases and J by 7 bases, with 21 bases left in between. CDR1 and CDR2 (germline): LNHDA, SQIVND (reference sequence). The CDR3 loop spans 15 amino acids.

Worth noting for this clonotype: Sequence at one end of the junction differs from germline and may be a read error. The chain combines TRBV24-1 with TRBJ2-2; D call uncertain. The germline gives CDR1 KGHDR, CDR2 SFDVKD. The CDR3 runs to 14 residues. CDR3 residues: CATSDLAVTRELFF. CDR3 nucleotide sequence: TGTGCCACTAGTGATTTGGCAGTGACCAGGGAGCTGTTTTTT.

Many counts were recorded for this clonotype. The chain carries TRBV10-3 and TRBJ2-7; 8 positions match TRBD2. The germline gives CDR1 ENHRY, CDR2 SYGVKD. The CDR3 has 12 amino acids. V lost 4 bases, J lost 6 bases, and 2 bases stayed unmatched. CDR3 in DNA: TGTGCCATCAGTGGTACTAGCGGCGAGCAGTACTTC. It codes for CAISGTSGEQYF.

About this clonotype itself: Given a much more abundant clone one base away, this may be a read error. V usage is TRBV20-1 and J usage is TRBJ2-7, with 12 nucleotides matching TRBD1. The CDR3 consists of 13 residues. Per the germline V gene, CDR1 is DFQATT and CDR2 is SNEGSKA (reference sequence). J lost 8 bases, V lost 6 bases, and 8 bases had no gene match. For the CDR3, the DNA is TGCAGTGCAAGGGGACAGGGGGCAAAGAAGCAGTACTTC. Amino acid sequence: CSARGQGAKKQYF.

The CDR3 DNA is TGTGCCAGCAGCCCTCAGGATGAGCAGTTCTTC. This gives the protein CASSPQDEQFF. V and J are TRBV7-9 and TRBJ2-1, with D uncertain. The length of the CDR3 is 11 residues. Per germline, CDR1 SEHNR and CDR2 FQNEAQ (reference sequence). Trimming pared 5 bases from V and 8 bases from J, leaving 7 bases between. The whole variable domain, filled in from reference TRBV7-9 and TRBJ2-1, reads DTGVSQNPRHKITKRGQNVTFRCDPISEHNRLYWYRQTLGQGPEFLTYFQNEAQLEKSRLLSDRFSAERPKGSFSTLEIQRTEQGDSAMYLCASSPQDEQFFGPGTRLTVL.

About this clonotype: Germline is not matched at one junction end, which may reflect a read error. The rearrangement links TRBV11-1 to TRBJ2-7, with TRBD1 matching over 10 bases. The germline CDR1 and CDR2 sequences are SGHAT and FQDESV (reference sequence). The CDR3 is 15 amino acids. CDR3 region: CASSRDRGSPYEHYF. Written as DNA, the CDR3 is TGTGCCAGCAGTCGGGACAGGGGCTCCCCCTACGAGCATTACTTC.

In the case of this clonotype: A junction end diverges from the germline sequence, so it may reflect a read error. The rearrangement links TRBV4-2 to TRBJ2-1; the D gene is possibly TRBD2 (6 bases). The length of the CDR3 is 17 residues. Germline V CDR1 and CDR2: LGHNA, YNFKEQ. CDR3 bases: TGTGTCAGCAGCCCCTTCCAACGGGAGAAAGGATCGGATGGGCAGTTCTTC. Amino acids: CVSSPFQREKGSDGQFF.

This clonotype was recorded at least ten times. The CDR3 here is CASSTRGVGQPQHF. The CDR3 DNA follows: TGTGCCAGCAGTACTCGCGGGGTAGGGCAGCCCCAGCATTTT. The chain joins TRBV12-3 or TRBV12-4 to TRBJ1-5; D is unclear. The CDR3 extends over 14 amino acids. Trimming left V 5 bases short and J 7 bases short, with 15 bases between.

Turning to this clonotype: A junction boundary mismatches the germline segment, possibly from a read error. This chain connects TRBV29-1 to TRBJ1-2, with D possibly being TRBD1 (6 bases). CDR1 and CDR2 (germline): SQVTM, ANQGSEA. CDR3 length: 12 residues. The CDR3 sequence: CSVITGIYGYTF. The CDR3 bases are TGCAGCGTAATAACAGGGATCTATGGTTACACCTTC.

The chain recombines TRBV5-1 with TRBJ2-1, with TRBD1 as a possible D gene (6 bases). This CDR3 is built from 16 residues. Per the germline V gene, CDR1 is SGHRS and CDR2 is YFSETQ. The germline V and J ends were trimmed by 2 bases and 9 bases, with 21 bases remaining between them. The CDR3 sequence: CASSFLLTGIGCEQFF. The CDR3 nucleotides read TGCGCCAGCAGCTTCCTGTTGACAGGAATAGGTTGTGAGCAGTTCTTC.

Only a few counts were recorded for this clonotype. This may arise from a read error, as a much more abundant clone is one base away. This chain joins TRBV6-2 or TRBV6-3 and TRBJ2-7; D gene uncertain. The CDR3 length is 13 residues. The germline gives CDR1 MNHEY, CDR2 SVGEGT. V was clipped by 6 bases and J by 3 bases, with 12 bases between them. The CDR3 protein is CASREVVHYEQYF. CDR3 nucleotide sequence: TGTGCCAGCAGAGAGGTAGTCCACTACGAGCAGTACTTC.

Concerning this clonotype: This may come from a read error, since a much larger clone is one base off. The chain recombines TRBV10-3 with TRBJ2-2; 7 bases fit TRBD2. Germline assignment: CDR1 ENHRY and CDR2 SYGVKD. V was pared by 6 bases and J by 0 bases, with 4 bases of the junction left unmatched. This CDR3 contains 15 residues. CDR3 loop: CAIRSGTTNTGELFF. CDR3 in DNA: TGTGCCATCAGATCCGGGACTACGAACACCGGGGAGCTGTTTTTT.

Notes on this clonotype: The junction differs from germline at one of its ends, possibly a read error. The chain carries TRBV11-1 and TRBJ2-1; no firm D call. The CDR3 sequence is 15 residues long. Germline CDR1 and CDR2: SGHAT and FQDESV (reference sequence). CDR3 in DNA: TGTGCCAGCAGCGATCCGGTCCGGGCCTACAACGAGCAGTTCTTC. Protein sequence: CASSDPVRAYNEQFF.

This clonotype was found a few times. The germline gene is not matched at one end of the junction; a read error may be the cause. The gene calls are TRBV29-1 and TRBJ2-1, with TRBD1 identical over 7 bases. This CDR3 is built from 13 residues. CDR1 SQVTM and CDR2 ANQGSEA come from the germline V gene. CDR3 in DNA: TGCAGTGTTGAAAAACAGGGGAACAATGGGCAGTTCTTC. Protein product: CSVEKQGNNGQFF.